This T cell receptor beta chain emerged from a study of shared clonotypes between healthy human individuals. Across the whole study: Sampling drew on donors who were a couple of women and three men aged 18 to 49. Per donor, three plates held CD4 naive cells, three held CD4 memory, two held CD8 naive and one held CD8 memory. General study points: Despite large depth, sorted-subset datasets appeared incompletely sequenced.

Comment on this clone: Its matching antigen is unknown.

Naive CD8 isolation took CD45RO-negative cells positively selected for CCR7 and excluded terminally differentiated effector memory CD45RA+ cells. Authors' processing steps: Filtering was not the same, since immunoSEQ gave junction-only sequences without quality scores. Sequenced by immunoSEQ multiplex PCR; TCRdb stores in-frame clones only, minus some. V and J calls and clone size follow that table, whereas D and trimming were derived from the DNA. The sample includes hundreds of thousands of clones, 90% to 95% of them seen just once. V was cut by 1 base and J by 1 base, with 6 bases left in between. Germline CDR1 SGHRS, CDR2 YFSETQ. This CDR3 comprises 13 residues.

Source material: naive CD8+ T cells sorted from blood. The TCR originated in a woman in her thirties in good health. The genes are TRBV5-1 and TRBJ2-7, with a tentative D call TRBD1 (6 bases). The CDR3 bases are TGCGCCAGCAGCTTGACAGGGTCCTACGAGCAGTACTTC. Translating gives CASSLTGSYEQYF. The entire variable domain, with the rest obtained from reference TRBV5-1 and TRBJ2-7, is as follows: KAGVTQTPRYLIKTRGQQVTLSCSPISGHRSVSWYQQTPGQGLQFLFEYFSETQRNKGNFPGRFSGRQFSNSRSEMNVSTLELGDSALYLCASSLTGSYEQYFGPGTRLTVT.